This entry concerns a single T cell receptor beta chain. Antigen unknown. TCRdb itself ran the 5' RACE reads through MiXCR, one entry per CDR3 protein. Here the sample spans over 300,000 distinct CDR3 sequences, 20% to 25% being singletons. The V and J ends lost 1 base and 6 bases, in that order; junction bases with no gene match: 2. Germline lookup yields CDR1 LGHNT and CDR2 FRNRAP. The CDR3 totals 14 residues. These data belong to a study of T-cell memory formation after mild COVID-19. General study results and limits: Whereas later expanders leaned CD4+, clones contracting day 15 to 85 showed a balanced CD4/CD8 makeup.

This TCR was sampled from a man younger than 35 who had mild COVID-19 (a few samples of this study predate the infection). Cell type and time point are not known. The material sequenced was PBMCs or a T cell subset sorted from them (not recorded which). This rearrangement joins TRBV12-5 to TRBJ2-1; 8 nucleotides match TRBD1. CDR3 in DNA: TGTGCTAGTGGTTTGGGGACAGGGATCAATGAGCAGTTCTTC. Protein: CASGLGTGINEQFF.